The sequence of this T cell receptor beta chain was determined in a study of identical twins. The study's findings and limits: Less excess twin sharing appeared in beta out-of-frame sequences. In monozygotic twins, models underestimated the sharing of out-of-frame TCR alpha. Clonotypes of the beta chain that were abundant in cord blood carried fewer insertions (memory repertoires showed none).

CDR1 and CDR2 from the germline V gene are SGHTA and FQGNSA. V trimming: 0 bases; J trimming: 10 bases; junction bases outside the gene matches: 6. The CDR3 length is 14 residues. Details on this clonotype: What it binds is not known.

One entry per CDR3 protein, called by TCRdb with MiXCR from the 5' RACE reads. The sample carries 1.5 million to 2 million distinct CDR3 sequences, 32% recorded once. Every donor was a healthy Caucasian. The TCR originated in a newborn girl in good health. The material sequenced was cord blood. This sequence joins TRBV7-2 and TRBJ2-1; 7 bases agree with TRBD2. CDR3 DNA: TGTGCCAGCAGCTTAGCAGGGACTACGTTGGAGCAGTTCTTC. Its protein product is CASSLAGTTLEQFF. The full variable domain, in which reference TRBV7-2 and TRBJ2-1 provide the parts outside the CDR3, is GAGVSQSPSNKVTEKGKDVELRCDPISGHTALYWYRQSLGQGLEFLIYFQGNSAPDKSGLPSDRFSAERTGGSVSTLTIQRTQQEDSAVYLCASSLAGTTLEQFFGPGTRLTVL.